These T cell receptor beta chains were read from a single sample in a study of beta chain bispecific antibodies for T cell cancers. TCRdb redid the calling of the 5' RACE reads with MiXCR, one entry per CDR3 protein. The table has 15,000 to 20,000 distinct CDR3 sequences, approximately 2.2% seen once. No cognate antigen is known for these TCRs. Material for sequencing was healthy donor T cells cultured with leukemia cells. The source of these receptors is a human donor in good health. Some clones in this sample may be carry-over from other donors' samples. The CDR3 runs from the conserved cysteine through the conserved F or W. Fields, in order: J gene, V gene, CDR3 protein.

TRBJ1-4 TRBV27 CATRQGATNEKLFF
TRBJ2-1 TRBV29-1 CSVEATNEQFF
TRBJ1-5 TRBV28 CASSLPGGSNQPQHF
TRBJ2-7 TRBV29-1 CSVRLAGGPNEQYF
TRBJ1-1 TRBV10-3 CAINPTGKSTEAFF
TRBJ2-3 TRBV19 CASTPEPSRGDTQYF
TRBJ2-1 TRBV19 CASSSVGGNEQFF
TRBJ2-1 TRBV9 CASSVEESSYNEQFF
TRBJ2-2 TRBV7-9 CASSLAGELFF
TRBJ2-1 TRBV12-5 CATREGAQEQFF
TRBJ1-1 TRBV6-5 CASSYLGDVNEAFF
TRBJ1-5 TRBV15 CATSRDDGTASKFQAQHF
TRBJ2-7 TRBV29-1 CSVHLPGQKFGEQYF
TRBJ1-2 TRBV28 CASSFLQGAGYGYTF
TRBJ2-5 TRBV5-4 CASSLRGPQETQYF
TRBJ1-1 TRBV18 CASSPPVGGTGMNTEAFF
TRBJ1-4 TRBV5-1 CASSHRGFDEKLFF
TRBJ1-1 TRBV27 CASSPGQLGTEAFF
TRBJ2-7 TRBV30 CAWRMTAFVDEQYF
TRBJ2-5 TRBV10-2 CASSEFETQYF
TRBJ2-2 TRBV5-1 CASSPTVTGELFF
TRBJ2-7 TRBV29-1 CSVYRDRGYEQYF
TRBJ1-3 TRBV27 CASSLGGGNTIYF
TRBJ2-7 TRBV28 CASSLAGDGYEQYF
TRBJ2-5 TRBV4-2 CASSRDGGQGETQYF
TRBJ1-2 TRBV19 CGSGSDYGYTF
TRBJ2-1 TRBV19 CASSTQYNEQFF
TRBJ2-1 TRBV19 CASSILGGDPSYNEQFF
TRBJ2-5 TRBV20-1 CSARGRLAGGGQYF
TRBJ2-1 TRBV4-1 CASSQDDPSGGAVNEQFF
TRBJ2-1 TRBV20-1 CSAWERGGINYNEQFF
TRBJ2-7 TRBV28 CASSPPDRVYNEQYF
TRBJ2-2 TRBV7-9 CASSLVLGRSNTGELFF
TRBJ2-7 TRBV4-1 CASSQVSETYEQYF
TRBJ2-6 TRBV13 CASSGRDRPIDPGANVLTF
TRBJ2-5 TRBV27 CASSSRKETQYF
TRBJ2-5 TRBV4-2 CASSQVSAAGGWETQYF
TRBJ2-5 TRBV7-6 CASSSTPRETQYF
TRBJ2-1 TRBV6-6 CASSPSSSEQFF
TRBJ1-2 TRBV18 CASSPQGVGYGYTF
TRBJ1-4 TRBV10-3 CAISIGPNEKLFF
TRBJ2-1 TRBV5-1 CASGGGDRVYNEQFF
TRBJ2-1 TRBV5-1 CASSSDPSSYNEQFF
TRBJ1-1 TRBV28 CASSPKELNTEAFF
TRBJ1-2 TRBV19 CASSIVRGGYTF
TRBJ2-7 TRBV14 CASCLCYEQYF
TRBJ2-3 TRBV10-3 CAISDPERGSSDTQYF
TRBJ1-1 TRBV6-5 CASRPGQGPTEAFF
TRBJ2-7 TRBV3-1 CASSQGRYEQYF
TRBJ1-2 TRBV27 CASRETGGGYGYTF
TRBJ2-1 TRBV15 CATSTQQGLNNEQFF
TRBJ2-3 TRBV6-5 CASSPSRDFPYTDTQYF
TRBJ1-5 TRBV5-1 CASSQDGGNQPQHF
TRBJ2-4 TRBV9 CASSVASGGPGNIQYF